This paragraph reports one T cell receptor (beta chain). Its antigen is not identified. Germline CDR1 is SEHNR and CDR2 is FQNEAQ (reference sequence). V lost 0 bases, J lost 1 base, and 6 bases lay in between. This CDR3 has 14 residues. The data belong to a study of T-cell memory formation after mild COVID-19. Study-level points and caveats: Clones that contracted from day 15 to 85 had balanced CD4/CD8; later expanders were CD4+ biased. CD4+ clones that contracted lay mainly in CM and EM; CD8+ ones lay in EMRA. Cross-reactive memory apparently joined, as some responding clones appeared in pre-infection memory.

With constant-segment primers, 5'RACE yielded cDNA libraries of TCR alpha and TCR beta that carried sample barcodes and UMIs. MiXCR, run by TCRdb on the 5' RACE reads, gives a single entry per CDR3 protein. This sample has fewer than 550,000 distinct CDR3 sequences; roughly 20% occur once, and the top ten carry more than 8%. Sample: PBMCs or a T cell subset sorted from them (not recorded which). This receptor was taken from an adult woman who had mild COVID-19 (a few samples of this study predate the infection). Cell type and time point are not known. The J gene is TRBJ1-2, the V gene TRBV7-9; D uncertain. The CDR3 coding sequence is TGTGCCAGCAGCTTAGCCCTCTTTAACTATGGCTACACCTTC. The encoded protein is CASSLALFNYGYTF.